This T cell receptor (beta chain) was sequenced during a study of blood T cell repertoires in COVID-19. Study information: The samples span acute and convalescent COVID-19 from the United States, Italy and Spain. T cells, B-cell-depleted T cells, or PBMCs supplied cDNA or gDNA.

Seattle cases were enrolled at active infection and followed longitudinally. The V segment lost 0 bases and the J segment 4 bases; nucleotides outside the gene matches: 7. Germline V lookup: CDR1 LGHNA, CDR2 YSLEER. The CDR3 is 18 residues long. Under the authors' procedure: Reference gene primer amplification yielded estimated nucleated cell counts. TCRdb's copy holds only in-frame clones and misses some; the assay was immunoSEQ multiplex PCR. V and J calls and clone size are those listed in that table; D and trimming were worked out from the DNA. The sample has around 93,000 clones, 90% seen once. The source of this sequence is a man younger than 35 with COVID-19, enrolled during active disease. The chain recombines TRBV4-3 with TRBJ1-6; 9 bases fit TRBD1. Sequenced sample: peripheral blood. CDR3 residues: CASSQERRTGDYNSPLHF. The CDR3 DNA sequence: TGCGCCAGCAGCCAAGAAAGAAGGACAGGGGATTATAATTCACCCCTCCACTTT.